This T cell receptor beta chain was found in a study of identifying expanded T cells in peripheral blood. Profiling relied on immunoSEQ multiplex PCR, and the TCRdb table lists in-frame clones only, not all of them. The table lists some 90,000 clones, 70% to 90% of them singletons. Regarding this clone: Antigen specificity is unknown.

Study outcomes and limitations: Technical replicates showed about 1.1 changed clones; about two weeks around 15; four weeks 19.

V was pared by 4 bases and J by 4 bases, with 15 bases between. Per germline, CDR1 SGHDT and CDR2 YYEEEE. This CDR3 comprises 14 residues. Sequenced sample: blood. The chain joins TRBV5-6 to TRBJ2-7; D is unresolved. This TCR was sampled from a person aged 18-70 years in good health. The chain's CDR3 is CASSLSDTVYEQYF. As DNA, the CDR3 is TGTGCCAGCAGCCTCTCCGACACAGTATACGAGCAGTACTTC.